The 5 T cell receptor beta chains in this list originate from one sample, sequenced in a study of graft-versus-host responses after intestinal transplantation. What these receptors recognize is not known. The data were produced by immunoSEQ multiplex PCR, yet TCRdb's version contains in-frame clones alone and is incomplete. The sample has around 100,000 clones; roughly 93% are singletons. The source was unstimulated CD8+ T cells sorted from spleen or lymph node cells, collected before intestinal transplant. The receptors come from a human donor who received an intestinal transplant.

The chain employs TRBV4-1 and TRBJ2-1; 11 nucleotides line up with TRBD2. J was trimmed by 4 bases and V by 2 bases; bases with no gene match: 4. The CDR3 extends over 16 amino acids. Germline CDR1 is MGHRA and CDR2 is YSYEKL. The CDR3 nucleotides read TGCGCCAGCAGCCAAACTTGGACTAGCGGGTACAATGAGCAGTTCTTC. It encodes CASSQTWTSGYNEQFF.

The chain has TRBV7-6 and TRBJ2-1; the match to TRBD1 covers 9 bases. CDR1 is SGHVS, CDR2 FNYEAQ, per germline. With 6 bases clipped from V and 8 bases from J, the junction kept 11 bases outside the gene matches. The length of the CDR3 is 15 residues. CDR3 sequence: CASSTEGTGSYEQFF. The CDR3 nucleotides are TGTGCCAGCAGTACAGAGGGGACAGGGAGCTATGAGCAGTTCTTC. The full variable domain, completed using reference TRBV7-6 and TRBJ2-1, is GAGVSQSPRYKVTKRGQDVALRCDPISGHVSLYWYRQALGQGPEFLTYFNYEAQQDKSGLPNDRFSAERPEGSISTLTIQRTEQRDSAMYRCASSTEGTGSYEQFFGPGTRLTVL.

CDR3 amino acids: CATSKGRQGVPGNTIYF. The CDR3 bases are TGTGCCACCAGCAAGGGCCGACAGGGTGTTCCTGGAAACACCATATATTTT. The chain employs TRBV15 and TRBJ1-3; 7 bases map to TRBD1. CDR1 and CDR2 (germline): LNHNV, YYDKDF (reference sequence). V lost 4 bases, J lost 2 bases, and 11 bases stayed unmatched. This CDR3 has 17 amino acids. The whole variable domain, filled in from reference TRBV15 and TRBJ1-3, reads DAMVIQNPRYQVTQFGKPVTLSCSQTLNHNVMYWYQQKSSQAPKLLFHYYDKDFNNEADTPDNFQSRRPNTSFCFLDIRSPGLGDTAMYLCATSKGRQGVPGNTIYFGEGSWLTVV.

This sequence joins TRBV6-5 and TRBJ2-3, with D possibly TRBD2 on 5 matching bases. Per the germline V gene, CDR1 is MNHEY and CDR2 is SVGAGI. The V gene lost 4 bases and the J gene lost 9 bases, with 14 bases spanning the gap. CDR3 length: 13 amino acids. The CDR3 nucleotides are TGTGCCAGCAGTTCCCGGACTTCAGGCACGCAGTATTTT. It specifies CASSSRTSGTQYF.

The J gene is TRBJ2-2, the V gene TRBV5-1; TRBD2 matches 10 bases. CDR3 length: 16 amino acids. Trimming cost V 4 bases and J 7 bases; bases outside gene matches: 10. The germline gives CDR1 SGHRS, CDR2 YFSETQ. In nucleotides, the CDR3 is TGCGCCAGCAGCCTGAGGTCTAGCGGGGGTAACGGGGAGCTGTTTTTT. Its translation is CASSLRSSGGNGELFF.